Listed below are T cell receptor beta chains from one sample, sequenced in a study of blood T cell repertoires in COVID-19. Repertoires were generated with immunoSEQ multiplex PCR, while TCRdb's copy carries only in-frame clones and drops some. The sample holds 120,000 or so clones, about 85% seen once. The sequencing input was peripheral blood. All receptors derive from a man aged 55 to 69 with acute or convalescent COVID-19. The CDR3 runs from the conserved cysteine through the conserved F or W. D genes are given only for firm matches. For some rows the clone size is stated as once, few or many, or as a class when expanded; others skip it.

TRBJ1-2 . TRBD1 TRBV28 CASSSGGTGGEGYTF TGTGCCAGCAGTTCAGGCGGGACAGGGGGGGAGGGCTACACCTTC
TRBJ2-1 . TRBD2 TRBV27 CASSLGPTSGRIYNEQFF TGTGCCAGCAGTTTAGGCCCGACTAGCGGGAGGATCTACAATGAGCAGTTCTTC
TRBJ2-6 . . TRBV18 CASSGARATGANVLTF TGTGCCAGCTCGGGGGCGAGGGCGACTGGGGCCAACGTCCTGACTTTC
TRBJ2-3 . . TRBV18 CASSRGLNTDTQYF TGTGCCAGCTCACGGGGACTGAACACAGATACGCAGTATTTT
TRBJ1-4 . TRBD1 TRBV6-1 CASSEGWTGDNEKLFF TGTGCCAGCAGTGAAGGCTGGACAGGCGATAATGAAAAACTGTTTTTT
TRBJ2-7 few TRBD2 TRBV29-1 CSVESGGSYEQYF TGCAGCGTTGAAAGCGGGGGCTCCTACGAGCAGTACTTC
TRBJ2-7 . TRBD1 TRBV5-4 CASSSGQGVGEQYF TGTGCCAGCAGCTCGGGACAGGGGGTTGGCGAGCAGTACTTC
TRBJ2-1 . TRBD2 TRBV9 CASSLTGLAVNEQFF TGTGCCAGCAGTCTAACTGGACTAGCGGTTAATGAGCAGTTCTTC
TRBJ2-1 once . TRBV18 CASSPRRQGYNEQFF TGTGCCAGCTCACCGCGGCGGCAGGGCTACAATGAGCAGTTCTTC
TRBJ1-1 . . TRBV4-2 CASSHPGGVGTGTEAFF TGTGCCAGCAGCCATCCCGGGGGGGTCGGTACGGGTACTGAAGCTTTCTTT
TRBJ1-5 . . TRBV5-1 CASSFGENQPQHF TGCGCCAGCAGCTTTGGAGAAAATCAGCCCCAGCATTTT
TRBJ1-5 . . TRBV6-4 CASPRHPSYSNQPQHF TGTGCCAGCCCCCGACACCCGTCCTATAGCAATCAGCCCCAGCATTTT
TRBJ1-5 . TRBD1 TRBV27 CASRSQGAGNQPQHF TGTGCCAGCAGATCACAGGGGGCCGGCAATCAGCCCCAGCATTTT
TRBJ2-1 . . TRBV24-1 CATVGGGSSYNEQFF TGTGCCACTGTGGGAGGGGGGAGCTCCTACAATGAGCAGTTCTTC
TRBJ1-2 . . TRBV28 CASSLSPPYGYTF TGTGCCAGCAGCTTAAGCCCTCCTTATGGCTACACCTTC
TRBJ1-5 . . TRBV7-9 CASSLAGSGESNQPQHF TGTGCCAGCAGCTTAGCGGGGTCCGGGGAGAGCAATCAGCCCCAGCATTTT
TRBJ1-1 medium-sized . TRBV6-5 CASSYSARGNTEAFF TGTGCCAGCAGTTACTCGGCCAGGGGGAACACTGAAGCTTTCTTT
TRBJ1-5 . TRBD1 TRBV5-5 CASSRGGGNQPQHF TGTGCCAGCAGTAGAGGGGGCGGCAATCAGCCCCAGCATTTT
TRBJ2-7 . TRBD1 TRBV28 CASRAPGTGAGEQYF TGTGCCAGCAGAGCCCCCGGGACAGGGGCGGGCGAGCAGTACTTC
TRBJ1-4 once TRBD1 TRBV13 CASSFSTGANEKLFF TGTGCCAGCAGCTTTTCGACAGGGGCTAATGAAAAACTGTTTTTT
TRBJ1-2 . . TRBV27 CASSSLGRDSYGYTF TGTGCCAGCAGTTCCCTCGGGAGGGATAGCTATGGCTACACCTTC
TRBJ1-2 . TRBD1 TRBV24-1 CATSRQGHDYTF TGTGCCACCAGCCGACAGGGTCACGACTACACCTTC